The rows below give T cell receptor beta chains drawn from one sample of a study of cytomegalovirus exposure and HLA in healthy donors. Produced via immunoSEQ multiplex PCR; TCRdb's table is partial and in-frame only. The sample records roughly 100,000 clones, over 70% being singletons. Sequenced material: PBMCs. These receptors all come from a woman aged 40 to 50 in good health and CMV-seropositive. The CDR3 runs from the conserved cysteine through the conserved F or W. A D gene is named only where the DNA matches it firmly. Size is stated for part of the rows, as once, few or many counts, or as a class when the clone is expanded.

v_call	j_call	d_call	clone_size	cdr3_aa	cdr3_nt
TRBV5-1	TRBJ2-1	TRBD2	-	CASSRTSGRGVEQFF	TGCGCCAGCAGCCGAACTAGCGGCCGAGGGGTTGAGCAGTTCTTC
TRBV19	TRBJ2-1	-	-	CASSTAGPPDNEQFF	TGTGCCAGTAGTACTGCGGGACCACCGGACAATGAGCAGTTCTTC
TRBV12-5	TRBJ2-7	TRBD2	-	CASGTRPSGPSSYEQYF	TGTGCTAGTGGCACTCGTCCTAGCGGGCCAAGCTCCTACGAGCAGTACTTC
TRBV19	TRBJ2-7	-	-	CASSISNQGQAYEQYF	TGTGCCAGTAGTATTTCAAACCAGGGCCAGGCCTACGAGCAGTACTTC
TRBV14	TRBJ2-6	-	-	CASSQGYRPSAPFRANVLTF	TGTGCCAGCAGCCAAGGGTACAGACCGAGTGCCCCCTTTAGGGCCAACGTCCTGACTTTC
TRBV28	TRBJ2-3	-	once	CASSSPGGGTDTQYF	TGTGCCAGCAGTTCGCCCGGCGGTGGCACAGATACGCAGTATTTT
TRBV19	TRBJ2-1	-	few	CASRPYLNNRKEWPNNEQFF	TGTGCCAGTAGACCTTATCTTAATAATCGAAAGGAGTGGCCAAACAATGAGCAGTTCTTC
TRBV5-5	TRBJ2-1	-	once	CASSRSESYNEQFF	TGTGCCAGCAGCCGGAGTGAGTCCTACAATGAGCAGTTCTTC
TRBV15	TRBJ1-4	-	-	CATSRGLNEKLFF	TGTGCCACCAGTCGCGGACTTAATGAAAAACTGTTTTTT
TRBV28	TRBJ1-1	-	-	CASSLPPRPGAFF	TGTGCCAGCAGTTTACCCCCGCGCCCCGGGGCTTTCTTT
TRBV13	TRBJ1-5	TRBD1	-	CASSPDREDQPQHF	TGTGCCAGCAGCCCAGACAGGGAGGATCAGCCCCAGCATTTT
TRBV4-3	TRBJ2-5	TRBD1	-	CASSQDLRQGKTQYF	TGCGCCAGCAGCCAAGATTTGAGACAGGGGAAGACCCAGTACTTC
TRBV21-1	TRBJ2-1	-	-	CASSTTGGTGDSDEQFF	TGTGCCAGCAGCACCACCGGGGGGACAGGGGATAGCGATGAGCAGTTCTTC
TRBV5-4	TRBJ2-5	-	-	CASSPGGGKETQYF	TGTGCCAGCAGTCCGGGGGGCGGTAAAGAGACCCAGTACTTC
TRBV2	TRBJ1-1	-	-	CASSEGGSYTEAFF	TGTGCCAGCAGTGAGGGGGGGAGCTACACTGAAGCTTTCTTT
TRBV9	TRBJ2-7	-	-	CASSVDPSSYEQYF	TGTGCCAGCAGCGTAGACCCTAGCTCCTACGAGCAGTACTTC
TRBV6-1	TRBJ1-5	TRBD1	-	CASSDRMKTGNNQPQHF	TGTGCCAGCAGTGACCGAATGAAGACAGGGAACAATCAGCCCCAGCATTTT
TRBV4-2	TRBJ2-2	TRBD2	few	CASSSEGLAGGNTGELFF	TGTGCCAGCAGCTCGGAGGGACTAGCGGGGGGGAACACCGGGGAGCTGTTTTTT
TRBV19	TRBJ2-7	TRBD1	-	CASNPGQSSYEQYF	TGTGCCAGTAATCCGGGACAGAGCTCCTACGAGCAGTACTTC
TRBV11-2	TRBJ2-3	TRBD1	-	CASSSQGARIPDTQYF	TGTGCCAGCAGCTCCCAGGGGGCGCGAATCCCGGATACGCAGTATTTT
TRBV27	TRBJ1-4	TRBD1	once	CASSTKFGTADTTNEKLFF	TGTGCCAGCAGTACGAAATTTGGGACAGCCGATACAACTAATGAAAAACTGTTTTTT
TRBV6-1	TRBJ2-7	TRBD2	-	CASSGKAGTSVLYEQYF	TGTGCCAGCAGTGGTAAGGCCGGGACTAGCGTTTTGTACGAGCAGTACTTC
TRBV11-3	TRBJ2-7	TRBD1	few	CASSLTTGTGSYEQYF	TGTGCCAGCAGCCTTACGACCGGGACAGGATCCTACGAGCAGTACTTC
TRBV6-6	TRBJ1-1	-	once	CASSRPDSNTEAFF	TGTGCCAGCAGTCGGCCGGACAGCAACACTGAAGCTTTCTTT
TRBV6-5	TRBJ2-7	TRBD1	-	CASTPTGGISYEQYF	TGTGCCAGCACCCCAACAGGGGGAATCTCCTACGAGCAGTACTTC
TRBV11-2	TRBJ2-4	-	-	CASSSSGQAPYQYF	TGTGCCAGCAGCTCTAGTGGACAAGCCCCCTATCAGTACTTC
TRBV28	TRBJ1-2	-	-	CASSLYASWDTHGYTF	TGTGCCAGCAGTTTATACGCATCCTGGGACACACATGGCTACACCTTC
TRBV2	TRBJ1-6	TRBD1	-	CASSDGRGLRSPLHF	TGTGCCAGCAGTGACGGCAGGGGGTTGCGTTCACCCCTCCACTTT
TRBV28	TRBJ2-7	-	-	CASSSLGALSEQYF	TGTGCCAGCAGTTCCTTGGGGGCCTTAAGCGAGCAGTACTTC
TRBV7-2	TRBJ2-5	-	-	CASSSRQIQETQYF	TGTGCCAGCAGCTCAAGACAGATCCAAGAGACCCAGTACTTC
TRBV12-5	TRBJ2-3	TRBD2	-	CASVGLASTDTQYF	TGTGCTAGTGTCGGACTAGCTAGCACAGATACGCAGTATTTT
TRBV11-2	TRBJ2-1	TRBD2	-	CASSLSGRSGGNNEQFF	TGTGCCAGCAGCTTATCGGGTCGTAGCGGGGGCAACAATGAGCAGTTCTTC
TRBV9	TRBJ2-2	TRBD1	-	CASSVRDRGYTGELFF	TGTGCCAGCAGCGTCCGGGACAGGGGTTACACCGGGGAGCTGTTTTTT
TRBV28	TRBJ2-7	TRBD1	-	CASSRPGQGSYEQYF	TGTGCCAGCAGCCGCCCGGGACAGGGTTCCTACGAGCAGTACTTC
TRBV5-4	TRBJ2-5	TRBD1	-	CASSRGSGGQETQYF	TGTGCCAGCAGCCGTGGATCAGGGGGCCAAGAGACCCAGTACTTC
TRBV7-9	TRBJ2-7	-	-	CASSLVEGVEQYF	TGTGCCAGCAGCTTAGTAGAGGGGGTCGAGCAGTACTTC
TRBV7-8	TRBJ1-2	-	-	CASSFRIGYGYTF	TGTGCCAGCAGCTTTCGAATCGGGTATGGCTACACCTTC
TRBV6-1	TRBJ2-7	-	-	CASSDRGGYEQYF	TGTGCCAGCAGTGATAGGGGGGGCTACGAGCAGTACTTC
TRBV27	TRBJ2-7	-	-	CASSLFPGSGFDGQYF	TGTGCCAGCAGTTTATTTCCGGGATCAGGATTTGATGGGCAGTACTTC
TRBV4-1	TRBJ2-5	-	-	CASSQGRGDWETQYF	TGCGCCAGCAGCCAAGGACGAGGGGACTGGGAGACCCAGTACTTC
TRBV7-9	TRBJ2-5	-	-	CASSLVRGFETQYF	TGTGCCAGCAGCTTAGTCAGGGGATTTGAGACCCAGTACTTC
TRBV4-1	TRBJ2-7	TRBD2	-	CASSFLELSGSRRGGYEQYF	TGCGCCAGCAGCTTTTTAGAACTAAGCGGGAGTAGGCGGGGTGGTTACGAGCAGTACTTC
TRBV10-1	TRBJ2-6	TRBD2	-	CAIHWTSGSPGANVLTF	TGCGCCATACATTGGACTAGCGGGAGCCCCGGGGCCAACGTCCTGACTTTC
TRBV2	TRBJ2-4	-	-	CASSDGLPTGAKNIQYF	TGTGCCAGCAGTGATGGACTTCCGACAGGAGCCAAAAACATTCAGTACTTC
TRBV19	TRBJ1-6	-	-	CASRGSGGHSPLHF	TGTGCCAGTAGGGGTTCGGGGGGTCATTCACCCCTCCACTTT
TRBV28	TRBJ2-2	-	few	CASSYPGELFF	TGTGCCAGCAGTTATCCGGGGGAGCTGTTTTTT
TRBV11-3	TRBJ1-1	TRBD1	-	CASSLVQGNEAFF	TGTGCCAGCAGCTTAGTACAGGGGAATGAAGCTTTCTTT
TRBV19	TRBJ1-6	TRBD1	-	CASSIEVRGRSPLHF	TGTGCCAGTAGTATAGAGGTCAGGGGGAGGTCACCCCTCCACTTT
TRBV9	TRBJ1-4	-	few	CASSPRTATNEKLFF	TGTGCCAGCAGCCCCCGGACAGCAACTAATGAAAAACTGTTTTTT
TRBV5-1	TRBJ1-2	-	-	CASSLLGYDGYTF	TGCGCCAGCAGCTTGCTAGGTTATGATGGCTACACCTTC
TRBV28	TRBJ1-5	TRBD1	few	CASSLGTGEHWSNQPQHF	TGTGCCAGCAGTTTAGGGACAGGGGAGCATTGGAGCAATCAGCCCCAGCATTTT